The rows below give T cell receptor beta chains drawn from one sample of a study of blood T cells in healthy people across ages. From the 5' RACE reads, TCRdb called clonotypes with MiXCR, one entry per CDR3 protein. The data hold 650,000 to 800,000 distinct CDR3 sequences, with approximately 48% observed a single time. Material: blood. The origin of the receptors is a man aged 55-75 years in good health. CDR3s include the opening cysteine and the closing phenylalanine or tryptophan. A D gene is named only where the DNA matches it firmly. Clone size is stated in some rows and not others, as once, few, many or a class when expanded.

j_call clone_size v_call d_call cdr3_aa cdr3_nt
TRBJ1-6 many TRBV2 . CASSEGQRNSPLHF TGTGCCAGCAGTGAAGGGCAGAGGAATTCACCCCTCCACTTT
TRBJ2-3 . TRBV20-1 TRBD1 CSAQDRGRFPDTQYF TGCAGTGCCCAGGACAGGGGGCGTTTCCCAGATACGCAGTATTTT
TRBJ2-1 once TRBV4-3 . CASSQEKGGLRNEQFF TGCGCCAGCAGCCAAGAAAAGGGGGGGCTAAGGAATGAGCAGTTCTTC
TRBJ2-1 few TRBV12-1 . CASSFTGRFYNEQFF TGTGCCAGCAGCTTTACAGGGAGATTCTACAATGAGCAGTTCTTC
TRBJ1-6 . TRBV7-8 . CASSFSFVIANNSPLHF TGTGCCAGCAGCTTTTCGTTTGTGATCGCGAATAATTCACCCCTCCACTTT
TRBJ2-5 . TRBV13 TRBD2 CASSWELADQETQYF TGTGCCAGCAGCTGGGAACTAGCGGACCAAGAGACCCAGTACTTC
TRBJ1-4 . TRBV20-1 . CSARSQGTTNEKLFF TGCAGTGCTAGGAGCCAGGGTACCACTAATGAAAAACTGTTTTTT
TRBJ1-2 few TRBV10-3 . CAIGPGYTF TGTGCCATCGGACCTGGCTACACCTTC
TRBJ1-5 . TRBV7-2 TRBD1 CASSFQTGARNQPQHF TGTGCCAGCAGCTTTCAGACAGGGGCGCGCAATCAGCCCCAGCATTTT
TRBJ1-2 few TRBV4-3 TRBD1 CASSHTDRAYGYTF TGCGCCAGCAGCCACACCGACAGGGCCTATGGCTACACCTTC
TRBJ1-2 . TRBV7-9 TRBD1 CASSLDAGTVYGYTF TGTGCCAGCAGCTTAGACGCCGGGACAGTCTATGGCTACACCTTC
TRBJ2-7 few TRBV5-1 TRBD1 CASSYTGESYEQYF TGCGCCAGCAGCTATACAGGGGAGAGTTACGAGCAGTACTTC
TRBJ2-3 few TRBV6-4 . CASSDQPGTDTQYF TGTGCCAGCAGTGACCAACCTGGCACAGATACGCAGTATTTT
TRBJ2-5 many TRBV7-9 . CASSKKGDIGGETQYF TGTGCCAGCAGTAAAAAAGGGGACATAGGGGGAGAGACCCAGTACTTC
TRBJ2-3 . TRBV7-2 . CASSLVRSLSTDTQYF TGTGCCAGCAGCTTAGTTAGAAGTCTTAGCACAGATACGCAGTATTTT
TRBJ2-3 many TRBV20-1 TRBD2 CSATASAGGDTDTQYF TGCAGTGCTACCGCCTCTGCGGGGGGGGACACAGATACGCAGTATTTT
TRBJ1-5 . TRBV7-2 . CTSSLGSGPTQPQHF TGTACCAGCAGCTTAGGGTCAGGGCCAACTCAGCCCCAGCATTTT
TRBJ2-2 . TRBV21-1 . CASSKPGSSTGELFF TGTGCCAGCAGCAAGCCAGGGAGTTCCACCGGGGAGCTGTTTTTT
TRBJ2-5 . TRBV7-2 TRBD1 CASSLATPGTGSYEQYF TGTGCCAGCAGCTTAGCGACTCCCGGGACAGGGAGTTATGAGCAGTACTTC
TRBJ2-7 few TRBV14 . CASSQVRLPYEQYF TGTGCCAGCAGCCAAGTGCGACTGCCCTACGAGCAGTACTTC
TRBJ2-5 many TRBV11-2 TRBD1 CASSLVPGQGKETQYF TGTGCCAGCAGCTTAGTACCGGGACAGGGGAAAGAGACCCAGTACTTC
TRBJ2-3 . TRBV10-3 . CAISESRGSTDTQYF TGTGCCATCAGTGAGTCGCGGGGTAGCACAGATACGCAGTATTTT
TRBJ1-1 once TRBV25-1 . CASSLLGVMNTEAFF TGTGCCAGCAGTCTGTTGGGGGTAATGAACACTGAAGCTTTCTTT
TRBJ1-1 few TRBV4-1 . CASSQSGTGNTEAFF TGCGCCAGCAGCCAGTCCGGGACGGGAAACACTGAAGCTTTCTTT
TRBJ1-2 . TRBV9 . CASSPTTGGIKGYTF TGTGCCAGCAGCCCCACCACGGGGGGGATTAAGGGCTACACCTTC
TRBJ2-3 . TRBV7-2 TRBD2 CASSASGGASTDTQYF TGTGCCAGCAGCGCTAGCGGGGGAGCTAGCACAGATACGCAGTATTTT
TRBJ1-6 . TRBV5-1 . CASRFEGQANSPLHF TGCGCCAGCAGGTTCGAGGGGCAGGCTAATTCACCCCTCCACTTT
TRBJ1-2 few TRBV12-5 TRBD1 CASGAGQGNYGYTF TGTGCTAGTGGTGCCGGACAGGGGAACTATGGCTACACCTTC
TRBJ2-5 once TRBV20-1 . CSASGPWGTQYF TGCAGTGCTAGCGGTCCCTGGGGGACCCAGTACTTC
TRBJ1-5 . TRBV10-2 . CASSESSNQPQHF TGCGCCAGCAGTGAGTCTTCGAATCAGCCCCAGCATTTT
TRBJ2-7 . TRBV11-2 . CASSLGGGTEQYF TGTGCCAGCAGCTTAGGTGGAGGAACCGAGCAGTACTTC
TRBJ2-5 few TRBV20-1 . CSAHVGQETQYF TGCAGTGCACACGTGGGTCAAGAGACCCAGTACTTC
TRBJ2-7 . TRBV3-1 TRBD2 CASSQGLAASYEQYF TGTGCCAGCAGCCAAGGTCTAGCGGCCTCCTACGAGCAGTACTTC
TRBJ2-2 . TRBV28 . CASRPIWGAGELFF TGTGCCAGCAGACCGATTTGGGGTGCCGGGGAGCTGTTTTTT
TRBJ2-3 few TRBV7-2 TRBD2 CASSAAGGGTDTQYF TGTGCCAGCAGTGCAGCGGGGGGTGGGACAGATACGCAGTATTTT
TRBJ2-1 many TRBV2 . CASSEAARSYNEQFF TGTGCCAGCAGTGAGGCGGCCCGCTCCTACAATGAGCAGTTCTTC
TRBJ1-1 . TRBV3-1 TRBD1 CASSQGRPGGVGTEAFF TGTGCCAGCAGCCAAGGTCGGCCAGGGGGCGTAGGAACTGAAGCTTTCTTT
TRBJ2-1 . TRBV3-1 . CVSSRDGSSYNEQFF TGTGTCAGCAGTCGGGACGGCAGCTCCTACAATGAGCAGTTCTTC
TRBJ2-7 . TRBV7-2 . CASSPTRHGSYEQYF TGTGCCAGCAGCCCAACTCGGCACGGGTCTTACGAGCAGTACTTC
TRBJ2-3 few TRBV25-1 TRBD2 CASSSRTLSGGALDTQYF TGTGCCAGCAGTTCCCGGACACTCAGCGGGGGGGCCTTAGATACGCAGTATTTT